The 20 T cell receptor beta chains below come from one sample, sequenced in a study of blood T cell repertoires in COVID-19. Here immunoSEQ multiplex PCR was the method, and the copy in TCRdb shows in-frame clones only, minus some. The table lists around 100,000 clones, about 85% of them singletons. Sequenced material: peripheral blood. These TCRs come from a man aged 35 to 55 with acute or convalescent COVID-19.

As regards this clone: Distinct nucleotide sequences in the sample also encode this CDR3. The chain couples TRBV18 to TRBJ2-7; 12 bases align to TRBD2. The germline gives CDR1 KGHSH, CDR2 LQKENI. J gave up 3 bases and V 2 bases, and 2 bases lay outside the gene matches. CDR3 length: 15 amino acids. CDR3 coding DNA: TGTGCCAGCTCACCAGGACTAGCGGGGCGCTACGAGCAGTACTTC. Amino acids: CASSPGLAGRYEQYF.

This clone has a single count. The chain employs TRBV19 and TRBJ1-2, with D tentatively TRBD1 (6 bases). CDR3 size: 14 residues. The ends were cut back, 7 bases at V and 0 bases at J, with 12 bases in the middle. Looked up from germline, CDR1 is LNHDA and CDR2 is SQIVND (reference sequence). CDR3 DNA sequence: TGTGCCAGTACCCCCAACAGGGCTAACTATGGCTACACCTTC. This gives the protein CASTPNRANYGYTF.

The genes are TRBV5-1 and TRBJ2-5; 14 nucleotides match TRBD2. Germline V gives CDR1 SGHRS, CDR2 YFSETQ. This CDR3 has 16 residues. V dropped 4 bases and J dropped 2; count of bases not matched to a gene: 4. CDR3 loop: CASSGTSGGPQETQYF. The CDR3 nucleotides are TGCGCCAGCAGCGGGACTAGCGGGGGCCCACAAGAGACCCAGTACTTC.

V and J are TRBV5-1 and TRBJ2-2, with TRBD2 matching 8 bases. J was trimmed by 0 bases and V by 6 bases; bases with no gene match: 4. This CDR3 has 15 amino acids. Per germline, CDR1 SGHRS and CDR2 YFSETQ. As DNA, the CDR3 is TGCGCCAGCAATAGCGGGACTTCGAACACCGGGGAGCTGTTTTTT. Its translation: CASNSGTSNTGELFF.

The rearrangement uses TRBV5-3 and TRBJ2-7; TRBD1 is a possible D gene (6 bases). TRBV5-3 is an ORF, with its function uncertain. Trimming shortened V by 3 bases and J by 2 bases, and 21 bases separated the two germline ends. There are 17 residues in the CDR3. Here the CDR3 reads CARSWDKGPRPTYEQYF. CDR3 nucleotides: TGTGCCAGAAGCTGGGACAAGGGTCCTAGGCCCACCTACGAGCAGTACTTC.

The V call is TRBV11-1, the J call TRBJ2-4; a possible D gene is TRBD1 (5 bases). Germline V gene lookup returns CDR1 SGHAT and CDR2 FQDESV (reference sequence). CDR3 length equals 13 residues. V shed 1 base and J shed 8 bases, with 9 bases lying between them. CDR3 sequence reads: CASSLVQGHIQYF. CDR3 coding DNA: TGTGCCAGCAGCTTAGTTCAGGGTCACATTCAGTACTTC.

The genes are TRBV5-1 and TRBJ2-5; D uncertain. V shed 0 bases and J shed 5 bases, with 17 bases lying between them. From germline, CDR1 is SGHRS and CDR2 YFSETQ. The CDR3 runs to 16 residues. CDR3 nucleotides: TGCGCCAGCAGCTTGGTTTTTACAGCCGGCCAGGAGACCCAGTACTTC. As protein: CASSLVFTAGQETQYF. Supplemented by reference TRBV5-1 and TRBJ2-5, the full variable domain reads KAGVTQTPRYLIKTRGQQVTLSCSPISGHRSVSWYQQTPGQGLQFLFEYFSETQRNKGNFPGRFSGRQFSNSRSEMNVSTLELGDSALYLCASSLVFTAGQETQYFGPGTRLLVL.

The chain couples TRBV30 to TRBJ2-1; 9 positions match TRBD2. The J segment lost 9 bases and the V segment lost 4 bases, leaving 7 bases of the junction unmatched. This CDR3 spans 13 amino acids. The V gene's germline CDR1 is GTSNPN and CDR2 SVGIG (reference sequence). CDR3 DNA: TGTGCCTGGACCCCTAGCGGGATGGGTGAGCAGTTCTTC. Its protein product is CAWTPSGMGEQFF.

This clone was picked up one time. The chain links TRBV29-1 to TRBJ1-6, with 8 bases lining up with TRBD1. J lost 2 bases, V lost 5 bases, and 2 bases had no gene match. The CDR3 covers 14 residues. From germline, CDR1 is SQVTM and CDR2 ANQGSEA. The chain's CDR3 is CSVRTGTYNSPLHF. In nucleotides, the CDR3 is TGCAGCGTTCGGACAGGGACCTATAATTCACCCCTCCACTTT.

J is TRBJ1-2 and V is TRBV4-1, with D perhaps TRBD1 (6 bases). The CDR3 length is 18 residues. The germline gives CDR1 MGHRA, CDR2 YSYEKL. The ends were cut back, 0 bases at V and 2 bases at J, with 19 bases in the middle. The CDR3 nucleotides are TGCGCCAGCAGCCAAGATGGTACCCCGGGACAAAGAAACTATGGCTACACCTTC. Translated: CASSQDGTPGQRNYGYTF.

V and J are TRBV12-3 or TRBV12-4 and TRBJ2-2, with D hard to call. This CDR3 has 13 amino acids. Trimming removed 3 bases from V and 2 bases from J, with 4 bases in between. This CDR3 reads CASSFTNTGELFF. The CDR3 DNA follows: TGTGCCAGCAGTTTCACAAACACCGGGGAGCTGTTTTTT.

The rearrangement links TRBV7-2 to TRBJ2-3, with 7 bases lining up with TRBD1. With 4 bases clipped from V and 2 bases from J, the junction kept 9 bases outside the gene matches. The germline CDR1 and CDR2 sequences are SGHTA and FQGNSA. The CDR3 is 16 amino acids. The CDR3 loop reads CASSSGDSPYTDTQYF. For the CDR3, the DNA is TGTGCCAGCAGCTCAGGGGACAGCCCTTACACAGATACGCAGTATTTT.

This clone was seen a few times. Written as DNA, the CDR3 is TGTGCCAGCAGCCCAGGGGTATTGGGCACCGGGGAGCTGTTTTTT. Protein product: CASSPGVLGTGELFF. The V gene is TRBV11-2, the J gene TRBJ2-2, with a weak D call TRBD1 (6 bases). The CDR3 extends over 15 amino acids. Trimming removed 5 bases from V and 4 bases from J, with 14 bases in between. Looked up from germline, CDR1 is SGHAT and CDR2 is FQNNGV.

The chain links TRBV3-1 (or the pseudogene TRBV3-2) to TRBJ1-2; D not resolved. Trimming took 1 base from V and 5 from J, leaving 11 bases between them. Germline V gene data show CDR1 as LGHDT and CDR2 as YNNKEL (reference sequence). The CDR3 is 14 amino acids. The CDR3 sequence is CASSQGSGLYGYTF. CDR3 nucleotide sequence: TGTGCCAGCAGCCAAGGATCGGGATTATATGGCTACACCTTC.

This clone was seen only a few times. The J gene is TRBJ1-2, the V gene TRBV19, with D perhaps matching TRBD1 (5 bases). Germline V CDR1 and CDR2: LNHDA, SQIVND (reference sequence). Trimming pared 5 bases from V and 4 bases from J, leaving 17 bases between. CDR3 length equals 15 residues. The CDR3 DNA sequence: TGTGCCAGTAGTTCCGGACCTGGAGGGGTCTATGGCTACACCTTC. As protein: CASSSGPGGVYGYTF.

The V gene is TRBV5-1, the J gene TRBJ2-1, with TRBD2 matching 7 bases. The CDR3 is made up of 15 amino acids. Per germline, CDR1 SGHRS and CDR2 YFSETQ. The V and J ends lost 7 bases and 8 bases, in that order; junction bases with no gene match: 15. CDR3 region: CASYSGLGSLHEQFF. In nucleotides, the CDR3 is TGCGCCAGCTACTCCGGACTAGGCTCCCTCCATGAGCAGTTCTTC.

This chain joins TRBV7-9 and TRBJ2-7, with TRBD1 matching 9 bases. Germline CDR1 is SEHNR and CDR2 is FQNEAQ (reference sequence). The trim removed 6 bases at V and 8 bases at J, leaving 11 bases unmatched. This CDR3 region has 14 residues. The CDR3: CASRSGDRGFKQYF. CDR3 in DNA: TGTGCCAGCAGATCTGGCGACAGGGGGTTCAAGCAGTACTTC. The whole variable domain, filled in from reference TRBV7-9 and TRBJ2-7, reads DTGVSQNPRHKITKRGQNVTFRCDPISEHNRLYWYRQTLGQGPEFLTYFQNEAQLEKSRLLSDRFSAERPKGSFSTLEIQRTEQGDSAMYLCASRSGDRGFKQYFGPGTRLTVT.

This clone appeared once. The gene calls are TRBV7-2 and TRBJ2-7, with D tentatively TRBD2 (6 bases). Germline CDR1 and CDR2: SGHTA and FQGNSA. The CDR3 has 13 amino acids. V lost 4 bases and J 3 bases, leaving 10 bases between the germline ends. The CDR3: CASSWDSIYEQYF. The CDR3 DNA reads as TGTGCCAGCAGCTGGGACTCTATCTACGAGCAGTACTTC.

CDR3 in amino acids: CASSQVVPPGETQYF. In nucleotides, the CDR3 is TGTGCCAGCAGCCAAGTTGTCCCGCCAGGAGAGACCCAGTACTTC. The chain joins TRBV14 to TRBJ2-5; D is unclear. This CDR3 is built from 15 residues. Trimming left V 1 base short and J 4 bases short, with 13 bases between. From germline, CDR1 is SGHDN and CDR2 FVKESK.

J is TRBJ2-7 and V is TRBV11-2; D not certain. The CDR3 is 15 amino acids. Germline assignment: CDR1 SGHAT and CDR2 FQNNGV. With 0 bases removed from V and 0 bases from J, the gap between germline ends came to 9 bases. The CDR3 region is CASSLDPGSSYEQYF. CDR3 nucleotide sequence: TGTGCCAGCAGCTTAGACCCGGGTTCCTCCTACGAGCAGTACTTC.